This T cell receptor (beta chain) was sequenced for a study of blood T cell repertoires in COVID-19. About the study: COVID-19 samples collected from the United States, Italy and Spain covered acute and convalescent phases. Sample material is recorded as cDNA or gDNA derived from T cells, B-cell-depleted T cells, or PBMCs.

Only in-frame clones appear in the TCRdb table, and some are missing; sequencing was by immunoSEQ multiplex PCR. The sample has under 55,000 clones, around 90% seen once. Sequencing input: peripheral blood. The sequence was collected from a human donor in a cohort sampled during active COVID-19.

The CDR3 is CASSQESSPNYEQYF. As DNA, the CDR3 is TGTGCCAGCAGCCAAGAGTCTAGCCCCAACTACGAGCAGTACTTC. This chain uses TRBV4-2 with TRBJ2-7; possible D gene TRBD2, 5 bases. V lost 0 bases and J 3 bases, leaving 12 bases between the germline ends. The CDR3 loop spans 15 amino acids. Germline CDR1 LGHNA, CDR2 YNFKEQ.